This passage covers 2 T cell receptor beta chains from one sample sequenced in a study of radiation and T cells in renal cell carcinoma. The time point here: baseline pretreatment blood. Specified treatment: 15 Gy SBRT to primary tumor, nephrectomy 4 weeks later. Sequencing was performed with immunoSEQ multiplex PCR; in TCRdb, only in-frame clones are kept and a portion is missing. The sample shows about 140,000 clones, approximately 87% of them seen only once. Sample: blood, taken from a patient whose treatment included radiotherapy and nephrectomy. The origin of the receptors is a woman aged 45-65 years with renal cell carcinoma.

This clone was detected only a few times. The genes are TRBV10-3 and TRBJ2-2; D is uncertain. The length of the CDR3 is 11 residues. The V end was cut by 11 bases, the J end by 6 bases, with 10 bases between. The V gene's germline CDR1 is ENHRY and CDR2 SYGVKD. CDR3 sequence reads: CAVVRSGELFF. The CDR3 nucleotides are TGTGCCGTCGTCCGATCCGGGGAGCTGTTTTTT.

At least ten counts were recorded for this clone. The chain combines TRBV4-1 with TRBJ1-5; no reliable D call. This CDR3 region has 15 residues. Germline loops: CDR1 MGHRA, CDR2 YSYEKL. V gave up 3 bases and J gave up 6 bases, with 15 bases separating them. CDR3 protein: CASSHTQAGGQPQHF. For the CDR3, the DNA is TGCGCCAGCAGCCATACCCAGGCGGGAGGTCAGCCCCAGCATTTT.